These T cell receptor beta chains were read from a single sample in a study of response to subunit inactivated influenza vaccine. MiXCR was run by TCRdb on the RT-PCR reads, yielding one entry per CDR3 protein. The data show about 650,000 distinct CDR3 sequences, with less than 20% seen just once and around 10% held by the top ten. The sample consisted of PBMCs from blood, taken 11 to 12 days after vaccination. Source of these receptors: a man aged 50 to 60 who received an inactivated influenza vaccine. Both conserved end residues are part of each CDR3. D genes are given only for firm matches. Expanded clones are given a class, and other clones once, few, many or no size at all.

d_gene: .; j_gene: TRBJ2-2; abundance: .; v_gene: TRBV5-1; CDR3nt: TGCGCCAGCAGCGGTGATTGGTCGGTTTCCGGGGAGCTGTTTTTT; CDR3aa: CASSGDWSVSGELFF
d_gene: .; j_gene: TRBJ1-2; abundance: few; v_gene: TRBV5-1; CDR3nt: TGCGCCAGCAGCTGGCCGGACGGTAGTGGCTACACCTTC; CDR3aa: CASSWPDGSGYTF
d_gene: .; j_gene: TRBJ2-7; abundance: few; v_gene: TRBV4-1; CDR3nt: TGCGCCAGCAGCCAACCAGGATTCGAGCAGTACTTC; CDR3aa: CASSQPGFEQYF
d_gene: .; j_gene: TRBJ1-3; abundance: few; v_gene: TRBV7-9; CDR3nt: TGTGCCAGCAGCTTATCGGTCACAAGATATCCTGGAAACACCATATATTTT; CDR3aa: CASSLSVTRYPGNTIYF
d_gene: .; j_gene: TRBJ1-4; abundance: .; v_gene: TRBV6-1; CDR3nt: TGTGCCAGCAGCCCTCGGAGGCAGGTTGAAAAACTGTTTTTT; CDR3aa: CASSPRRQVEKLFF
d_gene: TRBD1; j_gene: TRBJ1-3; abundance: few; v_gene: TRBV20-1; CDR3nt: TGCAGTGCTAGCCCGGGACAGCGCTCTGGAAACACCATATATTTT; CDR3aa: CSASPGQRSGNTIYF
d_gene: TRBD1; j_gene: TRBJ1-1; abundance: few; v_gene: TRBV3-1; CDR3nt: TGTGCCAGCAGACAAACAGGGGGCGCGACTGAAGCTTTCTTT; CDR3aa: CASRQTGGATEAFF
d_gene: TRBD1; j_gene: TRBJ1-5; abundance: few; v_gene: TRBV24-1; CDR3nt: TGTGCCACCATTCCTGGGAGACAGGGGAATCAGCCCCAGCATTTT; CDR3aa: CATIPGRQGNQPQHF
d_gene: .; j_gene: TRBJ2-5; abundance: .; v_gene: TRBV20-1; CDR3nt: TGCAGTGCCACGGTAGGGGTTCTGGAGACCCAGTACTTC; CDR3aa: CSATVGVLETQYF
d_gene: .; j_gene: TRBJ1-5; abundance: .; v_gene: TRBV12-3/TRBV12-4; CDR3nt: TGTGCCAGCAGTTTTGCCAGGAATCAGCCCCAGCATTTT; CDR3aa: CASSFARNQPQHF